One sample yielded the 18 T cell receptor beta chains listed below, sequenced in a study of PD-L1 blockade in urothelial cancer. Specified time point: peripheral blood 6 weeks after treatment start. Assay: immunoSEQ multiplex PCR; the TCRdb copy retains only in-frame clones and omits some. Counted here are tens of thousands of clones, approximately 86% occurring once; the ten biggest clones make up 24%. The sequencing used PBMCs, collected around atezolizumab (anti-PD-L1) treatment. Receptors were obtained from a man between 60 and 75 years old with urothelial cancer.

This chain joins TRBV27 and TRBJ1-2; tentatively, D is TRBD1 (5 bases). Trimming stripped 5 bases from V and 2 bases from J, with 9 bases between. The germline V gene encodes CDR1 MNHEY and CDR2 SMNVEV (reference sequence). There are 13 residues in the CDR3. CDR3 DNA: TGTGCCAGCAGTCTTCAGGGCAACTATGGCTACACCTTC. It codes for CASSLQGNYGYTF.

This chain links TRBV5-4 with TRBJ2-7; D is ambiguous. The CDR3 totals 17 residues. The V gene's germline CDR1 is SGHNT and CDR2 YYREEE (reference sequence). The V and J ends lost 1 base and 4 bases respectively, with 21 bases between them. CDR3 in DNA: TGTGCCAGCAGCTTGAAGGTCGGCGGAGTGGGTAGGTACGAGCAGTACTTC. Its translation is CASSLKVGGVGRYEQYF.

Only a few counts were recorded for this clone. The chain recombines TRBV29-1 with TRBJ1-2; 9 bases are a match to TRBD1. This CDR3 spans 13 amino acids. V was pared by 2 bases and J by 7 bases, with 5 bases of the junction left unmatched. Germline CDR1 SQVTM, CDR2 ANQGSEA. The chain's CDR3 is CSVERDRDRGYTF. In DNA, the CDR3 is TGCAGCGTTGAACGGGACAGGGATCGTGGCTACACCTTC.

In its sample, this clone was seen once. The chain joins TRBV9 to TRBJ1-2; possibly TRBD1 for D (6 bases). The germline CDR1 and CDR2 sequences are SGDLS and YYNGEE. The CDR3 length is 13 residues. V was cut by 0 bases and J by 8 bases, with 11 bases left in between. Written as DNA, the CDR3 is TGTGCCAGCAGCGTAGCAGGGGCTGGCGGCTACACCTTC. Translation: CASSVAGAGGYTF.

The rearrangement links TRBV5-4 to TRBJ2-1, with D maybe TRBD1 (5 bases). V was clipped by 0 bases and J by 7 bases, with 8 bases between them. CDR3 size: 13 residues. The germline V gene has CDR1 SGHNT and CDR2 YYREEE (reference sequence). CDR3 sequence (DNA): TGTGCCAGCAGCTTGGCAGGGTTTAATGAGCAGTTCTTC. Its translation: CASSLAGFNEQFF.

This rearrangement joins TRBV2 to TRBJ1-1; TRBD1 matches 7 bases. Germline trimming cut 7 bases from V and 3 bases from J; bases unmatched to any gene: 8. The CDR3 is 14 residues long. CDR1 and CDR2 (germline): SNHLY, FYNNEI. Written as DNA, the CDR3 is TGTGCCAGCATTAAGAACAGGGGCGACACTGAAGCTTTCTTT. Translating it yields CASIKNRGDTEAFF.

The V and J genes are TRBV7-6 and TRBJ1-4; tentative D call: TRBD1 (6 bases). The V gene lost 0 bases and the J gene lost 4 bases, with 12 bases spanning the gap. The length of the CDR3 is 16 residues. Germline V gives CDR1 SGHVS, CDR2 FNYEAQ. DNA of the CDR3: TGTGCCAGCAGCTTAGCCGGGTGGACAGTTAATGAAAAACTGTTTTTT. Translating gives CASSLAGWTVNEKLFF.

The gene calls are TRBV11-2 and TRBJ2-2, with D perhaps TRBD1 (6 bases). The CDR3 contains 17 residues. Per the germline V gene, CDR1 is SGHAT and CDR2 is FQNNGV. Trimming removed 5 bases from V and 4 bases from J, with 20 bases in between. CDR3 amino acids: CASSPTKGQSPTGELFF. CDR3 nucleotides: TGTGCCAGCAGCCCAACGAAAGGACAGAGTCCCACCGGGGAGCTGTTTTTT.

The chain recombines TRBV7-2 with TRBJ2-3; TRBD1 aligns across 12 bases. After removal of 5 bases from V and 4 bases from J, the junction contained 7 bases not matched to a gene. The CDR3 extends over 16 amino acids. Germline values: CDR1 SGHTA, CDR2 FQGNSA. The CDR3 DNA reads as TGTGCCAGCAGCACCGCCGGGACAGGGGGCGCAGATACGCAGTATTTT. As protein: CASSTAGTGGADTQYF.

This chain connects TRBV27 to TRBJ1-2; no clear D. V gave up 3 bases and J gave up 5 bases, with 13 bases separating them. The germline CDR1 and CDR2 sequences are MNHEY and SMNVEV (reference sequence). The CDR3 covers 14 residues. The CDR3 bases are TGTGCCAGCAGTTTGGCCGTGTTCGGGTATGGCTACACCTTC. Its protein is CASSLAVFGYGYTF.

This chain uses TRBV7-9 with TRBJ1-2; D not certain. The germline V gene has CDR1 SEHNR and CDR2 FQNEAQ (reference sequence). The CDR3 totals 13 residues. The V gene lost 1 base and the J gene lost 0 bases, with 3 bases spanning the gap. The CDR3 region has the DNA TGTGCCAGCAGCTTAGTCTCTAACTATGGCTACACCTTC. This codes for CASSLVSNYGYTF.

This CDR3 reads CASSAPGQGPTWYNEQFF. The CDR3 DNA reads TGTGCCAGCAGTGCCCCGGGACAGGGGCCGACTTGGTACAATGAGCAGTTCTTC. V and J are TRBV27 and TRBJ2-1; 10 bases fit TRBD1. V lost 5 bases, J lost 4 bases, and 14 bases stayed unmatched. Germline values: CDR1 MNHEY, CDR2 SMNVEV (reference sequence). The CDR3 has 18 residues.

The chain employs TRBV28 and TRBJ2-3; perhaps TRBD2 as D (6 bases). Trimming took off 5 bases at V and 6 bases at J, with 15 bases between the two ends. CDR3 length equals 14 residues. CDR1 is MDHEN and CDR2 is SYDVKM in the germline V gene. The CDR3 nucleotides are TGTGCCAGCAGTCCCAGACTAGTTTGGGATACGCAGTATTTT. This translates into CASSPRLVWDTQYF.

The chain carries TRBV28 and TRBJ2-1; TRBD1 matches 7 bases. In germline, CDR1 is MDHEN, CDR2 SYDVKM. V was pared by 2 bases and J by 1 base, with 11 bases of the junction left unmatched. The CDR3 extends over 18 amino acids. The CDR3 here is CASSLGWTGKSSYNEQFF. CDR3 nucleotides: TGTGCCAGCAGTTTAGGGTGGACAGGTAAATCTTCCTACAATGAGCAGTTCTTC.

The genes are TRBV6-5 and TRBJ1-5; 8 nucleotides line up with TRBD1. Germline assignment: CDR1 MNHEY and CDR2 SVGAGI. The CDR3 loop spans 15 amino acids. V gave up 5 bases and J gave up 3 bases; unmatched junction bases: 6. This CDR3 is CASSTTGADNQPQHF. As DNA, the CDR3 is TGTGCCAGCAGTACGACAGGGGCGGACAATCAGCCCCAGCATTTT.

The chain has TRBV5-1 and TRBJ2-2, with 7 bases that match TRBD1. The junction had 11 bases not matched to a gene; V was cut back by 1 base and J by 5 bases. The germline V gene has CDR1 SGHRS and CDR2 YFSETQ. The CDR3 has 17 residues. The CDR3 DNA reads TGCGCCAGCAGCTTGCCGAGACAGGGAACCTTAACCGGGGAGCTGTTTTTT. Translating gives CASSLPRQGTLTGELFF.

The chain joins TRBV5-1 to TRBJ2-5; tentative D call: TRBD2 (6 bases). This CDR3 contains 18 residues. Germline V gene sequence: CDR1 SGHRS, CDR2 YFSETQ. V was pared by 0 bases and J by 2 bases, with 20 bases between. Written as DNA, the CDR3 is TGCGCCAGCAGCTTGGACCAATCGGGAGCAGGTTGGCAAGAGACCCAGTACTTC. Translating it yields CASSLDQSGAGWQETQYF.

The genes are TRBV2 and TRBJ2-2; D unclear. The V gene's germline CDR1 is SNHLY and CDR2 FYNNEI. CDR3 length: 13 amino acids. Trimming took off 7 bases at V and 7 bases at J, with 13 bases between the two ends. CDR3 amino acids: CASMVEAIGELFF. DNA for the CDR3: TGTGCCAGCATGGTCGAGGCTATCGGGGAGCTGTTTTTT. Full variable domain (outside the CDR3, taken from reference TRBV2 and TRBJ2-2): EPEVTQTPSHQVTQMGQEVILRCVPISNHLYFYWYRQILGQKVEFLVSFYNNEISEKSEIFDDQFSVERPDGSNFTLKIRSTKLEDSAMYFCASMVEAIGELFFGEGSRLTVL.